Following are 10 T cell receptor beta chains from one sample sequenced in a study of CD8 T cells in Susac syndrome. Reverse transcription of 0.5 to 1 ug RNA was performed with random hexamers. Using its own MiXCR run on the immunoSEQ multiplex PCR reads, TCRdb lists one record per CDR3 protein. The sample holds 200,000 to 250,000 distinct CDR3 sequences, 95% seen once. The sample consisted of CD4+ T cells from PBMCs. These receptors originate from a human donor with multiple sclerosis.

The chain uses TRBV29-1 and TRBJ2-1; TRBD2 might be the D (5 bases). CDR3 length equals 12 residues. The V end lost 3 bases, the J end lost 5 bases, and 8 bases lay between the germline ends. The germline CDR1 and CDR2 sequences are SQVTM and ANQGSEA. The CDR3 loop reads CSVDRRDNEQFF. The CDR3 bases are TGCAGCGTTGACCGGCGGGACAATGAGCAGTTCTTC.

The chain joins TRBV27 to TRBJ1-2; 9 nucleotides agree with TRBD1. Germline V CDR1 and CDR2: MNHEY, SMNVEV (reference sequence). The CDR3 is 15 residues long. After removal of 3 bases from V and 7 bases from J, the junction contained 9 bases not matched to a gene. CDR3 DNA: TGTGCCAGCAGTTTCTACCGGGACAGGGCGAGTGGCTACACCTTC. Encoded protein: CASSFYRDRASGYTF.

The chain carries TRBV5-6 and TRBJ1-2; D perhaps matches TRBD1 (5 bases). Germline V gives CDR1 SGHDT, CDR2 YYEEEE. This CDR3 is built from 14 residues. The germline V and J ends were trimmed by 0 bases and 4 bases, with 10 bases remaining between them. The CDR3 here is CASSLAGTPYGYTF. The CDR3 DNA is TGTGCCAGCAGCTTGGCCGGGACTCCCTATGGCTACACCTTC.

For the CDR3, the DNA is TGCAGCGGGGTGGGCAGGGGAGAGACCCAGTACTTC. Residues: CSGVGRGETQYF. This chain uses TRBV29-1 with TRBJ2-5; perhaps TRBD1 as D (6 bases). The germline V gene has CDR1 SQVTM and CDR2 ANQGSEA. This CDR3 comprises 12 residues. Trimming removed 7 bases at V and 4 bases at J, with 13 bases between.

The chain joins TRBV23-1 to TRBJ2-2, with D tentatively TRBD1 or TRBD2 (5 bases each). TRBV23-1 falls under the ORF class, with uncertain function. The CDR3 extends over 18 amino acids. Trimming cost V 3 bases and J 0 bases, with 17 bases left between them. Written as DNA, the CDR3 is TGCGCCAGCAGTCACACCGGGACCGTCCCTACGAACACCGGGGAGCTGTTTTTT. Encoded protein: CASSHTGTVPTNTGELFF.

This clonotype was seen a handful of times. This chain joins TRBV19 and TRBJ2-7, with a possible D match to TRBD1 (6 bases). CDR1 and CDR2 (germline): LNHDA, SQIVND (reference sequence). V lost 4 bases, J lost 3 bases, and 10 bases lay in between. The CDR3 totals 13 residues. The CDR3 reads CASSTPDSYEQYF. CDR3 DNA: TGTGCCAGTAGTACCCCGGACAGCTACGAGCAGTACTTC.

The chain uses TRBV3-1 and TRBJ1-5, with a tentative D call TRBD1 (5 bases). The germline CDR1 and CDR2 sequences are LGHDT and YNNKEL (reference sequence). The CDR3 is 18 amino acids. V lost 4 bases to trimming and J lost 4 bases, with 23 bases between them. The CDR3 DNA follows: TGTGCCAGCAGCCCCTCGGAGAGGGGCCAGGGTGGGAATCAGCCCCAGCATTTT. Residues: CASSPSERGQGGNQPQHF. The whole variable domain, filled in from reference TRBV3-1 and TRBJ1-5, reads DTAVSQTPKYLVTQMGNDKSIKCEQNLGHDTMYWYKQDSKKFLKIMFSYNNKELIINETVPNRFSPKSPDKAHLNLHINSLELGDSAVYFCASSPSERGQGGNQPQHFGDGTRLSIL.

The CDR3 here is CSVEVILGETQYF. In DNA form, the CDR3 reads TGCAGCGTTGAAGTTATTTTGGGGGAGACCCAGTACTTC. V and J are TRBV29-1 and TRBJ2-5; no clear D gene. V lost 1 base and J lost 5, with 11 bases in between. Germline CDR1 is SQVTM and CDR2 is ANQGSEA. This CDR3 is built from 13 residues.

The chain has TRBV27 and TRBJ2-7; unclear D gene. The CDR3 contains 12 residues. The germline gives CDR1 MNHEY, CDR2 SMNVEV (reference sequence). Trimming took off 6 bases at V and 0 bases at J, with 6 bases between the two ends. CDR3 DNA sequence: TGTGCCAGCAGCCCTCTCTCCTACGAGCAGTACTTC. Translating gives CASSPLSYEQYF.

The gene calls are TRBV24-1 and TRBJ2-1, with 7 bases that match TRBD2. The junction had 8 bases not matched to a gene; V was cut back by 3 bases and J by 4 bases. Germline V gives CDR1 KGHDR, CDR2 SFDVKD. The CDR3 covers 16 residues. The CDR3 DNA follows: TGTGCCACCAGTGATCGGCTAGCGCGGGGGTACAATGAGCAGTTCTTC. As protein: CATSDRLARGYNEQFF.